This T cell receptor (beta chain) is drawn from a study of T cells in Graves' hyperthyroidism and ophthalmopathy (dated by TCRdb to between 2018 and 2021). Study-level background: Peripheral blood was sampled at the time of initial diagnosis, prior to any treatment. TCR V-J signatures able to tell the groups apart were searched for in a discovery cohort of about a hundred patients, of whom 43 had Graves' ophthalmopathy and under 65 had stable Graves' hyperthyroidism. An independent validation cohort of under 20 hyperthyroidism patients and 17 patients who later progressed to ophthalmopathy tested prospective prediction of ophthalmopathy. For training and testing, the roughly 93 patients in the discovery cohort were randomly divided in a 7:3 ratio. The study also compared thyroid tissue and blood T-cell repertoires from a handful of Graves' hyperthyroidism patients. Following sampling, methimazole starting at 30 mg daily was given to hyperthyroidism patients, and high-dose intravenous methylprednisolone was given to ophthalmopathy patients. According to the paper, TCR Vbeta CDR3 sequencing was carried out on 135 peripheral blood samples, which came from 40 to 45 ophthalmopathy, around 75 hyperthyroidism and roughly 17 progressor patients. Study-level results and caveats: A model built on a 13 V-J signature distinguished ophthalmopathy from stable hyperthyroidism, reaching approximately 89% sensitivity and 81.08% specificity in cross-validation and 80%/75% in testing. In validation, the model predicted progression to ophthalmopathy with approximately 71% sensitivity and approximately 72% specificity, a median of 6.5 months before onset. Most expanded thyroid clonotypes (frequency above 0.001) were also detected in blood, suggesting blood repertoires may reflect thyroid immune responses. Sample size was not statistically predetermined, and investigators were not blinded to group allocation.

From the cysteine through the phenylalanine, the CDR3 covers 14 amino acids. Solely the CDR3 DNA is kept, with 42 bases framed from the first base. CDR1 LNHDA and CDR2 SQIVND were looked up in the germline V gene (reference sequence). Relative to germline, V is 7 bases shorter and J is 3 bases shorter, with 15 bases between their ends. TCR beta CDR3 regions were amplified from RNA transcripts. A first-round RT-PCR of the TCR CDR3 used the HTBI primer set with the Qiagen OneStep RT-PCR kit. The libraries were constructed in a second round of multiplex PCR and then size-selected and purified. The libraries were sequenced on an Illumina HiSeq2000 using paired-end 100 bp reads. On the study's bioinformatics: Raw data were processed with SOAPnuke, discarding reads with adapters, uncalled bases, mean Phred below 15, or no exact constant-primer or identifier match. COPE v1.2.5 was used to merge high-quality paired reads, and clonotypes were defined as unique nucleotide sequences. MiTCR v1.1 was used to align the clonotypes against IMGT TRBV, TRBD and TRBJ reference segments. The analysis included only V-J combinations with a frequency above 0.0001, which together covered more than 99% of the repertoires. A TCS score was defined as the ratio of F50 (clonal expansion) to E x V (chaos), with BLOSUM62-based TCRdist applied between CDR3 peptides within each V-J. Welch's t-statistics and random forest reduced roughly 530 V-J features to 10 to 15, which were used in a naive Bayes classifier (R e1071). TCRdb passed the public sequencing reads through fastp at Q25 and MiXCR, retaining productive beta sequences. Records with the same CDR3 protein are collapsed into one entry carrying the most frequent genes and DNA. For this entry, the V and J calls and clone size follow TCRdb and not the study's own pipeline. Across this sample there are about 300,000 distinct CDR3 sequences, with 15% to 20% seen only once. The top ten clonotypes cover 33% of the sample.

This clonotype has ten or more counts. Its antigen remains unidentified. No base quality values were provided; no much bigger clone lies one nucleotide off. Stable Graves' hyperthyroidism was defined as the absence of progression to ophthalmopathy over 18 months of follow-up. Hyperthyroidism patients were newly diagnosed, with disease duration under 2 months, and aged 18 to 65 years. Any patient with an uncontrolled infection, another autoimmune disease, pregnancy or lactation was excluded. Diagnoses relied on clinical symptoms, serum thyroxine and TRAb, thyroid ultrasound and orbital computed tomography. PBMCs were isolated from 7.5 to 10 ml of fresh peripheral blood by Ficoll-Paque density gradient centrifugation. Total RNA was extracted using Trizol reagent, and RNA quality was assessed on an Agilent 2100 Bioanalyzer.

This receptor chain uses TRBV19 and TRBJ1-2; the D gene remains uncertain. The sequenced material came from blood. This receptor was obtained from a man aged 30-40 years with Graves' hyperthyroidism. The sequenced DNA: TGTGCCAGTACCATAGGCCACCTGGACTATGGCTACACCTTC. It translates to CASTIGHLDYGYTF.